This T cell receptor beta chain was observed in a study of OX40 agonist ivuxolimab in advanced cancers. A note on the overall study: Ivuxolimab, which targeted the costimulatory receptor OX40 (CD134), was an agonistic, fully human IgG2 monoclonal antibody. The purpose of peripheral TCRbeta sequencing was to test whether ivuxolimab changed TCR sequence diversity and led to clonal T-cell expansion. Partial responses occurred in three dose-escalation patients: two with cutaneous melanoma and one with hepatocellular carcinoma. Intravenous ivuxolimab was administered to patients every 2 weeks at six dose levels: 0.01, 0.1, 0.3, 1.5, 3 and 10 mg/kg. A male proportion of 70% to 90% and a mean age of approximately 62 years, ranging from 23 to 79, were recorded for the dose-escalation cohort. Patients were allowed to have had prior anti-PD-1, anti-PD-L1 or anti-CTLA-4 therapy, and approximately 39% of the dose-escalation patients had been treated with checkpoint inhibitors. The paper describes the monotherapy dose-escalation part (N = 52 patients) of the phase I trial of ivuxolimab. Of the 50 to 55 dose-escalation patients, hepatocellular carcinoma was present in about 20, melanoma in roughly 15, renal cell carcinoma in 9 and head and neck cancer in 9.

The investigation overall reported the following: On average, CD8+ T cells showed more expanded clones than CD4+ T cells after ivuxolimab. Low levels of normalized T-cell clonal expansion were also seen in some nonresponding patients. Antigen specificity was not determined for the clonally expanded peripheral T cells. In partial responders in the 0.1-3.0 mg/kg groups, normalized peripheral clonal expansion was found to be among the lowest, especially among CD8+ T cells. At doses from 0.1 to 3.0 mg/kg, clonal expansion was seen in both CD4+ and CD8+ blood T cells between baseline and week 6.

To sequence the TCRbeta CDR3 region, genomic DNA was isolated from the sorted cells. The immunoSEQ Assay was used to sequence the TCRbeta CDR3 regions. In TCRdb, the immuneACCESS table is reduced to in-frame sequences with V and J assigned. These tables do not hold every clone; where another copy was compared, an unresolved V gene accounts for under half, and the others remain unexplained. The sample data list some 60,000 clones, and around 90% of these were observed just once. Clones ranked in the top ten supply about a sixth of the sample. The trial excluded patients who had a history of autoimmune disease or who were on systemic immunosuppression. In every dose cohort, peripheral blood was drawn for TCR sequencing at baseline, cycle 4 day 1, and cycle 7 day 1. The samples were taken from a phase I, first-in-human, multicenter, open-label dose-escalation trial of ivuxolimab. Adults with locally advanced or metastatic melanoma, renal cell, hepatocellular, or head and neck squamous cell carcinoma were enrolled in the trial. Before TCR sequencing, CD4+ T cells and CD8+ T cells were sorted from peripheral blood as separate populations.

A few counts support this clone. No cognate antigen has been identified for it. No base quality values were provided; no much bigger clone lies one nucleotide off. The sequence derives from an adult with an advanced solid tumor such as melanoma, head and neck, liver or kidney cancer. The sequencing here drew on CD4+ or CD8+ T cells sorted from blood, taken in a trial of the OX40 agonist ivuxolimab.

The nucleotides read TGCAGCGCGGGGGGGAACATTCAGTACTTC. This gives the protein CSAGGNIQYF. This sequence uses TRBV29-1 and TRBJ2-4, with 8 bases aligning to TRBD2. The CDR3 goes from the cysteine to the phenylalanine over 10 residues. The entry retains the CDR3 DNA only, 30 bases that are in frame from base 1. CDR1 and CDR2, per the germline V gene, are SQVTM and ANQGSEA. The junction shows trimming of 7 bases on V and 7 bases on J, and the gene matches do not reach 0 bases of it.